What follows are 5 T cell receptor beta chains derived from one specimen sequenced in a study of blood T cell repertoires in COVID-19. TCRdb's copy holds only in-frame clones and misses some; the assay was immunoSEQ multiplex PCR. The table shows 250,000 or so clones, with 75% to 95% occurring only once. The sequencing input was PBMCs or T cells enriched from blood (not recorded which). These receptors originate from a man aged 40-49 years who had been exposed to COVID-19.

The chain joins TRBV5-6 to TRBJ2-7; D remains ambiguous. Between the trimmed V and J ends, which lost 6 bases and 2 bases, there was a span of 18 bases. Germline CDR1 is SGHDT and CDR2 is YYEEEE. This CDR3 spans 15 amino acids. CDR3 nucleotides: TGTGCCAGCACCCGAAAGAACAACCGCCCCTACGAGCAGTACTTC. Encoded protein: CASTRKNNRPYEQYF.

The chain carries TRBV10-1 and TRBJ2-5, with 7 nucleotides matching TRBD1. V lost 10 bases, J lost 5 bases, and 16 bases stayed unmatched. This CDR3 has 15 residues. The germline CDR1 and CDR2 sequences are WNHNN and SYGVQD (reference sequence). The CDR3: CATHHDRAYGETQYF. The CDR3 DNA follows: TGCGCCACTCACCATGACAGGGCGTATGGCGAGACCCAGTACTTC.

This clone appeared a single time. CDR3 in amino acids: CASSRQGANEQYF. Here the CDR3 DNA reads TGTGCCAGCAGCAGACAGGGGGCCAACGAGCAGTACTTC. The V gene is TRBV12-3 or TRBV12-4, the J gene TRBJ2-7; TRBD1 agrees at 10 bases. CDR3 length equals 13 residues. J was trimmed by 5 bases and V by 6 bases; bases with no gene match: 4.

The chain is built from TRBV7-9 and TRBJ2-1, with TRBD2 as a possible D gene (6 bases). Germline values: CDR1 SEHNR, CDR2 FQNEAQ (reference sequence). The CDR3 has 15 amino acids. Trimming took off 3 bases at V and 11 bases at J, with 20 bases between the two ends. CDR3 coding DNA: TGTGCCAGCAGCTTCGAAGAGGGGCGGGGAACTCAGCAGTTCTTC. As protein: CASSFEEGRGTQQFF.

CDR3 bases: TGCAGCGTTCTAGGGGCCACTGAAGCTTTCTTT. This codes for CSVLGATEAFF. V usage is TRBV29-1 and J usage is TRBJ1-1; possibly TRBD1 for D (5 bases). Trimming stripped 5 bases from V and 4 bases from J, with 8 bases between. Germline values: CDR1 SQVTM, CDR2 ANQGSEA. There are 11 residues in the CDR3.